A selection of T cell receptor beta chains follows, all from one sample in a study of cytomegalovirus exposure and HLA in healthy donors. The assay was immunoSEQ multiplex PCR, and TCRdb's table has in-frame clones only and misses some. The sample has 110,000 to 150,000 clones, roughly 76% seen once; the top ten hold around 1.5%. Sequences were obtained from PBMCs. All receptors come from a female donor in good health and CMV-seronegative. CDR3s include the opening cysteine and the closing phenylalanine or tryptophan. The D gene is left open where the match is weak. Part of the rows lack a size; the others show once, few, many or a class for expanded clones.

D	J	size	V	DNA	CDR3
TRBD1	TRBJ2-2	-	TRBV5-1	TGCGCCAGCTTTGGACAGGGTGCTCCCGGGGAGCTGTTTTTT	CASFGQGAPGELFF
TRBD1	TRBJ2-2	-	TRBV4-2	TGTGCCAGCAGCCGCTTGACAGGGGAAAACACCGGGGAGCTGTTTTTT	CASSRLTGENTGELFF
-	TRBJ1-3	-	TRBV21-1	TGTGCCAGCAGCAGAGTCAGGGGGCCTGGAAACACCATATATTTT	CASSRVRGPGNTIYF
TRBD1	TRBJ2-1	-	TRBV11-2	TGTGCCAGTATACCTCAAGGGGGCCTTGAGCAGTTCTTC	CASIPQGGLEQFF
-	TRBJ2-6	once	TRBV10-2	TGCGCCAGCGGAGGGACAGTGACTCACTCTGGGGCCAACGTCCTGACTTTC	CASGGTVTHSGANVLTF
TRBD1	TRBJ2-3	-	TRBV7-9	TGTGCCAGCAGCTTACCGGGACAGGGAAGCACAGATACGCAGTATTTT	CASSLPGQGSTDTQYF
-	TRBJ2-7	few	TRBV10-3	TGTGCCATCGGGGCTCGGGGGGCCGACGAGCAGTACTTC	CAIGARGADEQYF
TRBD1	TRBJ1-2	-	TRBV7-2	TGTGCCAGCAGCCCGAGACAGGGGGCCTACGGCTACACCTTC	CASSPRQGAYGYTF
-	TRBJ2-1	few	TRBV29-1	TGCAGCGTTGGACAGGAAGAGCAGTTCTTC	CSVGQEEQFF
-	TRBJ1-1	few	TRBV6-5	TGTGCCAGCAGTACCCGACAGGTGGACAACACTGAAGCTTTCTTT	CASSTRQVDNTEAFF
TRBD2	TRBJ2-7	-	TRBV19	TGTGCCAGTAGTATAGGGGCTAGCGGGAGCGAGCAGTACTTC	CASSIGASGSEQYF
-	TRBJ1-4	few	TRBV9	TGTGCCAGCAGCCCATGGACAGAAGGGGAAAAACTGTTTTTT	CASSPWTEGEKLFF
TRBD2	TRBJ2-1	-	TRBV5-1	TGCGCCAGCAGCAACCCCCCATCTAGCGGGACCTCCTACAATGAGCAGTTCTTC	CASSNPPSSGTSYNEQFF
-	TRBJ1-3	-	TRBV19	TGTGCCAGTAGTCCCTATGGAAACACCATATATTTT	CASSPYGNTIYF
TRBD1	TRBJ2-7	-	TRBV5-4	TGTGCCAGCAGGGGGACAGGGGACTACGAGCAGTACTTC	CASRGTGDYEQYF
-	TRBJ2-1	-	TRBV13	TGTGCCAGCAGGGGACCGGGACTGTACAATGAGCAGTTCTTC	CASRGPGLYNEQFF
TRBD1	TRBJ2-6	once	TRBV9	TGTGCCAGCAGCGTAGGTTTAACGAGGACAGGGGTTATCGCTGGGGCCAACGTCCTGACTTTC	CASSVGLTRTGVIAGANVLTF
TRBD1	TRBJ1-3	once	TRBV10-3	TGTGCCATCAGTGGGACAGGGACATACTCTGGAAACACCATATATTTT	CAISGTGTYSGNTIYF
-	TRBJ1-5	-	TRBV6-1	TGTGCCAGCAGTGAACGTGGGGGGGTCCATCAGCCCCAGCATTTT	CASSERGGVHQPQHF
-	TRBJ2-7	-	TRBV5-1	TGCGCCAGCAGCTTAAGGGGGAGGGACCACGAGCAGTACTTC	CASSLRGRDHEQYF
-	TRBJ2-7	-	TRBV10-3	TGTGCCATCAGAGGGGACATATTCTCCTACGAGCAGTACTTC	CAIRGDIFSYEQYF
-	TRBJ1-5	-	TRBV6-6	TGTGCCAGCACCACTCCCGATAATCAGCCCCAGCATTTT	CASTTPDNQPQHF
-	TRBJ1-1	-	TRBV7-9	TGTGCCAGCAGCACAAAGGGAGATTACACTGAAGCTTTCTTT	CASSTKGDYTEAFF
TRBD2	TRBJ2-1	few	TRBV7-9	TGTGCCAGCCGAGCGGGGGGCAGTGAGCAGTTCTTC	CASRAGGSEQFF
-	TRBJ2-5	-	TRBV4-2	TGTGCCAGCAGCCAGGCCTCTTTGCAAGAGACCCAGTACTTC	CASSQASLQETQYF
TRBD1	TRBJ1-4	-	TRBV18	TGTGCCAGCTCACCGGGAACAGGGGGCCCTGGAGAAAAACTGTTTTTT	CASSPGTGGPGEKLFF
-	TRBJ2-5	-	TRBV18	TGTGCCAGCTCACCCGGGAGTAGAGGATCAGAGACCCAGTACTTC	CASSPGSRGSETQYF
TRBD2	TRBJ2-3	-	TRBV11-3	TGTGCCAGCAGCTTAGTTTCCGGACTAGCGGGGACAGATACGCAGTATTTT	CASSLVSGLAGTDTQYF
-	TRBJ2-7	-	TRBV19	TGTGCCAGTAGTATAGAGCTGGGGAGCTCCTACGAGCAGTACTTC	CASSIELGSSYEQYF
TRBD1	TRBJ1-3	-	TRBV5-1	TGCGCCAGCAGGCCCCTGACAGGGTCTGGAAACACCATATATTTT	CASRPLTGSGNTIYF
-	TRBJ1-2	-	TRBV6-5	TGTGCCAGCAGCCAGGCCGGGGGGGGCTACACCTTC	CASSQAGGGYTF
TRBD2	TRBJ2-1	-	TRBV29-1	TGCAGCGGGGGTCGGAGCGGGAGGAGCAATGAGCAGTTCTTC	CSGGRSGRSNEQFF
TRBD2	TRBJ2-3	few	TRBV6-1	TGTGCCAGCAGACCCTTTAGCGGGGGGGCAGATACGCAGTATTTT	CASRPFSGGADTQYF
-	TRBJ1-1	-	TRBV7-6	TGTGCCAGCAGCTTAGGTGTGGCAGAGAACACTGAAGCTTTCTTT	CASSLGVAENTEAFF
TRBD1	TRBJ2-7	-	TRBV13	TGTGCCAGCAGCTGGGACAGGCGCGGCGAGCAGTACTTC	CASSWDRRGEQYF
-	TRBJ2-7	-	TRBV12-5	TGTGCTAGTGGTTTGGTTAACGAGCAGTACTTC	CASGLVNEQYF
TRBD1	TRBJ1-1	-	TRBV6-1	TGTGCCAGCAGTGAACGGACAGGGGGCAGGGGGGCTTTCTTT	CASSERTGGRGAFF
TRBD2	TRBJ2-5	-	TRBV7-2	TGTGCCAGCAGAAAAGGCCTAGCGGGTATAGGGGAGACCCAGTACTTC	CASRKGLAGIGETQYF
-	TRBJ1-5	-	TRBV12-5	TGTGCTAGTGGTTCAACCGGGAGCCAGCATTTT	CASGSTGSQHF
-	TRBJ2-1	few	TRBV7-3	TGTGCCAGCAGCTCCCAAGGGACTGGCGGTTACAATGAGCAGTTCTTC	CASSSQGTGGYNEQFF
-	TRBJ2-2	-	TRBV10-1	TGCGCCAGCAGTCCCCAGGGATACACCGGGGAGCTGTTTTTT	CASSPQGYTGELFF
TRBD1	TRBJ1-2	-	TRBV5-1	TGCGCCAGCAGCCCTGGACAGGGCGGGATGTATGGCTACACCTTC	CASSPGQGGMYGYTF
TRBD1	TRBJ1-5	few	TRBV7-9	TGTGCCAGCAGCGGAACGGACAGGGATCAGCCCCAGCATTTT	CASSGTDRDQPQHF
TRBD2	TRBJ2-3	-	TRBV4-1	TGCGCCAGCAGCCAATCTCAGCGGGGGACGGGGGATACGCAGTATTTT	CASSQSQRGTGDTQYF
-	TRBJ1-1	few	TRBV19	TGTGCCAGTAGTATAGGCGGAGCAGCGAACACTGAAGCTTTCTTT	CASSIGGAANTEAFF
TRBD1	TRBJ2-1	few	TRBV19	TGTGCCAGTAGTATTATACAGGGGGCGCAGAATGAGCAGTTCTTC	CASSIIQGAQNEQFF
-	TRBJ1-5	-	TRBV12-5	TGTGCTAGTGGTTTGGTGCCGGGAGGGTCCTTTCAGCCCCAGCATTTT	CASGLVPGGSFQPQHF
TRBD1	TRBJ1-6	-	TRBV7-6	TGTGCCAGCAGCGAATGGACAGGGGAACATAATTCACCCCTCCACTTT	CASSEWTGEHNSPLHF
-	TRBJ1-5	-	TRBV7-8	TGTGCCAGCAGCTCTCGACATCCTTCTTATAGCAATCAGCCCCAGCATTTT	CASSSRHPSYSNQPQHF